Shown below are 16 T cell receptor beta chains from a single sample sequenced in a study of blood T cell repertoires in COVID-19. The repertoire was sequenced with immunoSEQ multiplex PCR; TCRdb's copy has only in-frame clones and lacks some. The data show approximately 330,000 clones, about nine tenths seen once. The sample comprised PBMCs or T cells enriched from blood (not recorded which). These receptors all stem from a woman in her 30s who had recovered from COVID-19.

J is TRBJ2-5 and V is TRBV5-4, with D maybe TRBD2 (6 bases). The ends were cut back, 4 bases at V and 5 bases at J, with 18 bases in the middle. The CDR3 has 15 amino acids. The V gene's germline CDR1 is SGHNT and CDR2 YYREEE (reference sequence). The CDR3 here is CASSLSPGAQETQYF. Written as DNA, the CDR3 is TGTGCCAGCAGCCTATCTCCGGGAGCTCAGGAGACCCAGTACTTC.

The rearrangement uses TRBV5-1 and TRBJ1-6; 7 bases map to TRBD1. The length of the CDR3 is 15 residues. The J segment lost 7 bases and the V segment lost 4 bases, leaving 8 bases of the junction unmatched. Germline CDR1 reads SGHRS; CDR2 reads YFSETQ. The CDR3 sequence: CASSTGQRENSPLHF. CDR3 DNA: TGCGCCAGCAGCACGGGACAGAGGGAAAATTCACCCCTCCACTTT.

The rearrangement links TRBV28 to TRBJ2-3; 8 bases line up with TRBD2. Germline V gives CDR1 MDHEN, CDR2 SYDVKM. The CDR3 runs to 15 residues. The V gene end was trimmed by 2 bases and the J gene end by 4 bases; junction bases not matched to a gene: 5. The CDR3 loop reads CASSLAGGRADTQYF. CDR3 in DNA: TGTGCCAGCAGTTTAGCGGGAGGAAGGGCAGATACGCAGTATTTT.

The chain uses TRBV5-8 and TRBJ2-2, with TRBD1 as a possible D gene (6 bases). V was pared by 4 bases and J by 2 bases, with 12 bases between. Per the germline V gene, CDR1 is SGHTS and CDR2 is YDEGEE. The CDR3 is 15 residues long. CDR3 sequence reads: CASSDGQINTGELFF. CDR3 sequence (DNA): TGTGCCAGCAGCGACGGACAGATAAACACCGGGGAGCTGTTTTTT.

The chain recombines TRBV12-3 or TRBV12-4 with TRBJ2-5, with D possibly TRBD2 on 6 matching bases. The CDR3 has 13 residues. The V gene lost 6 bases and the J gene lost 6 bases, with 14 bases spanning the gap. This CDR3 reads CASRLSGLKTQYF. DNA of the CDR3: TGTGCCAGCAGGTTAAGCGGGTTAAAGACCCAGTACTTC.

This clone came up once. The J gene is TRBJ2-1, the V gene TRBV4-2, with TRBD2 matching 8 bases. The CDR3 covers 18 residues. V dropped 3 bases and J dropped 7; count of bases not matched to a gene: 17. Germline CDR1 LGHNA, CDR2 YNFKEQ. CDR3 DNA sequence: TGTGCCAGCAGCCAGAGTTTAACTGGTCCCGGGACTAGGAATGAGCAGTTCTTC. It translates to CASSQSLTGPGTRNEQFF.

This chain uses TRBV28 with TRBJ1-5; D ambiguous. Germline assignment: CDR1 MDHEN and CDR2 SYDVKM. The CDR3 is 13 residues long. V was clipped by 7 bases and J by 4 bases, with 11 bases between them. CDR3 region: CASNQWANQPQHF. CDR3 in DNA: TGTGCCAGCAACCAATGGGCGAATCAGCCCCAGCATTTT.

V and J are TRBV4-3 and TRBJ1-1, with 9 bases aligning to TRBD1. The CDR3 length is 15 residues. Unmatched junction bases numbered 6, after V lost 4 bases and J lost 3 bases. Germline lookup yields CDR1 LGHNA and CDR2 YSLEER. The CDR3 region is CASSLLTGGDTEAFF. Here the CDR3 DNA reads TGCGCCAGCAGCCTATTGACAGGGGGGGACACTGAAGCTTTCTTT.

The chain has TRBV19 and TRBJ2-1; 11 nucleotides line up with TRBD2. The length of the CDR3 is 16 residues. The V segment lost 5 bases and the J segment 2 bases; nucleotides outside the gene matches: 5. The germline gives CDR1 LNHDA, CDR2 SQIVND (reference sequence). CDR3 coding DNA: TGTGCCAGTAGTGTAACTAGCGGGAGCCCCTACAATGAGCAGTTCTTC. Translation gives CASSVTSGSPYNEQFF.

V usage is TRBV5-3 and J usage is TRBJ2-2; weak D call: TRBD1 (5 bases). TRBV5-3 is noted as an ORF with a role that remains uncertain. The CDR3 covers 16 residues. V was trimmed by 0 bases and J by 9 bases, leaving 18 bases between them. The CDR3 region is CARSLVLGAPERELFF. The CDR3 bases are TGTGCCAGAAGCTTGGTCTTAGGGGCGCCCGAGCGGGAGCTGTTTTTT.

CDR3 sequence reads: CASSPAGLSTEAFF. CDR3 sequence (DNA): TGTGCCAGCTCACCAGCAGGGTTGAGCACTGAAGCTTTCTTT. This sequence joins TRBV18 and TRBJ1-1; a weak D match, TRBD1 (5 bases). This CDR3 is 14 amino acids long. The germline V gene has CDR1 KGHSH and CDR2 LQKENI. V was clipped by 2 bases and J by 4 bases, with 11 bases between them.

CDR3 protein: CSAFFNTEAFF. CDR3 bases: TGCAGTGCCTTTTTTAACACTGAAGCTTTCTTT. The chain couples TRBV20-1 to TRBJ1-1, with unresolved D. The germline gives CDR1 DFQATT, CDR2 SNEGSKA (reference sequence). The CDR3 is 11 residues long. The ends were cut back, 6 bases at V and 2 bases at J, with 7 bases in the middle.

This clone was picked up one time. This chain uses TRBV6-5 with TRBJ1-3; D not certain. V lost 1 base to trimming and J lost 4 bases, with 8 bases between them. Germline assignment: CDR1 MNHEY and CDR2 SVGAGI. The CDR3 loop spans 14 amino acids. The CDR3 sequence is CASSYYKSGNTIYF. The CDR3 DNA is TGTGCCAGCAGTTACTATAAAAGCGGAAACACCATATATTTT.

The J gene is TRBJ1-6, the V gene TRBV4-2, with D maybe TRBD1 (6 bases). The CDR3 is 16 residues long. CDR1 is LGHNA and CDR2 is YNFKEQ in the germline V gene. V shed 0 bases and J shed 5 bases, with 11 bases lying between them. The CDR3 DNA is TGTGCCAGCAGCCAAGATTGGGGACACAATAATTCACCCCTCCACTTT. This translates into CASSQDWGHNNSPLHF.

This chain uses TRBV2 with TRBJ2-4; possible D gene TRBD1, 5 bases. Germline V gives CDR1 SNHLY, CDR2 FYNNEI. The CDR3 totals 16 residues. Trimming left V 1 base short and J 3 bases short, with 13 bases between. CDR3 DNA sequence: TGTGCCAGCAGTGAAGGGCCAGGGTGGGTCAAAAACATTCAGTACTTC. Translating it yields CASSEGPGWVKNIQYF.

J is TRBJ2-7 and V is TRBV5-1; 8 bases line up with TRBD2. CDR1 SGHRS and CDR2 YFSETQ come from the germline V gene. V lost 4 bases and J lost 7; bases outside the gene matches: 10. This CDR3 comprises 14 residues. Here the CDR3 DNA reads TGCGCCAGCAGCACAGCGGGAGTTCGGAAAGAGCAGTACTTC. It specifies CASSTAGVRKEQYF.